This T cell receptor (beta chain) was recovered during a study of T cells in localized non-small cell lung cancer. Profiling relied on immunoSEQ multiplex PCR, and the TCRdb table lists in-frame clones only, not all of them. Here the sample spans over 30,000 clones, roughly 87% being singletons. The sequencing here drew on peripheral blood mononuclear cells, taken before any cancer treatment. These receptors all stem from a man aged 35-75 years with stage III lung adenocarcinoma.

The chain's CDR3 is CASSLGGERPQHF. The CDR3 nucleotides are TGTGCCAGCAGCTTGGGGGGCGAGAGGCCCCAGCATTTT. The chain recombines TRBV4-2 with TRBJ1-5, with D perhaps matching TRBD1 (6 bases). The germline V and J ends were trimmed by 5 bases and 9 bases, with 14 bases remaining between them. CDR3 length: 13 residues. Germline V gene sequence: CDR1 LGHNA, CDR2 YNFKEQ.